This T cell receptor (beta chain) emerged from a study of T cell responses to AZD1222 COVID-19 vaccine. Profiled with immunoSEQ multiplex PCR; TCRdb holds only in-frame clones, not every one. The table includes 70,000 to 95,000 clones, roughly 86% detected once. Trimming cost V 6 bases and J 8 bases, with 10 bases left between them. Germline lookup yields CDR1 MNHEY and CDR2 SVGAGI. The CDR3 totals 11 residues. The rearrangement links TRBV6-5 to TRBJ1-2; no firm D call. The sequence was collected from an adult in good health. The sequences come from peripheral blood, collected on day 0 of MenACWY control vaccination. The CDR3 DNA reads as TGTGCCAGCAGAGAGGGCCAAGGCTACACCTTC. This translates into CASREGQGYTF.